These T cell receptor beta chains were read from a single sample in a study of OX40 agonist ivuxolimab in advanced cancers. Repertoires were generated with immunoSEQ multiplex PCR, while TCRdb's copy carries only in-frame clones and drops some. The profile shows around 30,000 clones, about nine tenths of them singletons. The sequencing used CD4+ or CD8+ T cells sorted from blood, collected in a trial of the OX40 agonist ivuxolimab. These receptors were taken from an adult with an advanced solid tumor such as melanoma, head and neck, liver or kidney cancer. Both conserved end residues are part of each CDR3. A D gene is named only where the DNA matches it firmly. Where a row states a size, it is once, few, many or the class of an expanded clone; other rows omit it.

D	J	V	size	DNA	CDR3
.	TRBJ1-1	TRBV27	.	TGTGCCAGCAAGTGGGATCCCGGAAACTTTGAAGCTTTCTTT	CASKWDPGNFEAFF
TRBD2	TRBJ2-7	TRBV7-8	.	TGTGCCAGCAGCCCGCTAGCGGGAGTGGGCTACGAGCAGTACTTC	CASSPLAGVGYEQYF
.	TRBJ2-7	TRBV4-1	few	TGCGCCAGCAGCCACTGGGACACCTCCTACGAGCAGTACTTC	CASSHWDTSYEQYF
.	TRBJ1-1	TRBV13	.	TGTGCCAGCAGCGATTCAGGGGATAACACTGAAGCTTTCTTT	CASSDSGDNTEAFF
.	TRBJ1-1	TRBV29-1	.	TGCAGCGGGGTCACTGGAAACACTGAAGCTTTCTTT	CSGVTGNTEAFF
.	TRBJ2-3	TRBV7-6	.	TGTGCCAGCAGCTGGGGGGGGGCGGATACGCAGTATTTT	CASSWGGADTQYF
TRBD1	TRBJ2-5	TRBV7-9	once	TGTGCCAGCAGACTTCAGGGGGCCCCGATCCACGAGACCCAGTACTTC	CASRLQGAPIHETQYF
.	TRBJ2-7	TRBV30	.	TGTGCCTGGAGTGTACGGACCTACGAGCAGTACTTC	CAWSVRTYEQYF
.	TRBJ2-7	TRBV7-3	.	TGTGCCAGCAGCTTAAAAAACGGCTACGAGCAGTACTTC	CASSLKNGYEQYF
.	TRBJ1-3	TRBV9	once	TGTGCCAGCAGCGTAGTTGAGAATGGAAACACCATATATTTT	CASSVVENGNTIYF
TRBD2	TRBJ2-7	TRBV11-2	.	TGTGCCAGCAGCTTAGATTTCGCGGGAGGGCTGAAAGAGCAGTACTTC	CASSLDFAGGLKEQYF
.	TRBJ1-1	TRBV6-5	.	TGTGCCAGCGGAAGGGACGGACGGTCCAGGACTGAAGCTTTCTTT	CASGRDGRSRTEAFF
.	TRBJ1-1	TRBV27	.	TGTGCCAGCAGTCTCCTCAGGGGTGACACTGAAGCTTTCTTT	CASSLLRGDTEAFF
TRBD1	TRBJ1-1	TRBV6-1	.	TGTGCCAGCAGTGCGGGACAGGGCGGTGGTGTGAACACTGAAGCTTTCTTT	CASSAGQGGGVNTEAFF
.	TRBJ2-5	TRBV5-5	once	TGTGCCAGCAGCTTGATACTAGCAGGGCGGGGAGAGACCCAGTACTTC	CASSLILAGRGETQYF
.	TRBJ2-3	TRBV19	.	TGTGCCAGTAGTATCGCAGCGGTGGGAACAGATACGCAGTATTTT	CASSIAAVGTDTQYF
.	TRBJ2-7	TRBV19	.	TGTGCCAGTAGTATAGATCTGAACTCCGACTCCTACGAGCAGTACTTC	CASSIDLNSDSYEQYF
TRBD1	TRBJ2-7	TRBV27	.	TGTGCCAGCTCGTTGGGACAGGGGCCTACCTACGAGCAGTACTTC	CASSLGQGPTYEQYF
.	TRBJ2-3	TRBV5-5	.	TGTGCCAGCACCACCGGGGCCTATAGCACAGATACGCAGTATTTT	CASTTGAYSTDTQYF
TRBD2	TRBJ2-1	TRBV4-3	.	TGCGCCAGCAGCCAATCTAGCGGGACGCCCCCGGATGAGCAGTTCTTC	CASSQSSGTPPDEQFF
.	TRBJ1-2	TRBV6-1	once	TGTGCCAGCAGACCTTTGATTGCTAACTATGGCTACACCTTC	CASRPLIANYGYTF
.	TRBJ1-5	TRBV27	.	TGTGCCAGCAGTTTGGGACGGATCAATCAGCCCCAGCATTTT	CASSLGRINQPQHF
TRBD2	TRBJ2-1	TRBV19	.	TGTGCCAGTAGTATAGCAGCGGGAGACAGGACCTACAATGAGCAGTTCTTC	CASSIAAGDRTYNEQFF
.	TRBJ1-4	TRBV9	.	TGTGCCAGCAGCGGGGGCGGGGCCTATGAAAAACTGTTTTTT	CASSGGGAYEKLFF
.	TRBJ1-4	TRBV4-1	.	TGCGCCAGCAGTCAAGGGCCAGGGTATGATGAAAAACTGTTTTTT	CASSQGPGYDEKLFF
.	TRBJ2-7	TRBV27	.	TGTGCCGGCAGTTTTCTCCCCCGGGGGACATTAGGGAGCGAGCAGTACTTC	CAGSFLPRGTLGSEQYF
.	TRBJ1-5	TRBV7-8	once	TGTGCCAGCAGCACGACCCAGGGTTACGGTCAGCCCCAGCATTTT	CASSTTQGYGQPQHF
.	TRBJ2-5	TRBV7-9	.	TGTGCCAGCAGCTCCACAGGGCTGGAGACCCAGTACTTC	CASSSTGLETQYF
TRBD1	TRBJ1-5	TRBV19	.	TGTGCCAGTAGTATAGCCCACAGGGGGAATCAGCCCCAGCATTTT	CASSIAHRGNQPQHF
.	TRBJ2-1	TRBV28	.	TGTGCCAGCAGTTCACAATACAATGAGCAGTTCTTC	CASSSQYNEQFF
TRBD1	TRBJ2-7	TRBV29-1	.	TGCAGCGTTGGACAGGGGGCAAATTACGAGCAGTACTTC	CSVGQGANYEQYF
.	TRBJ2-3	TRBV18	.	TGTGCCAGCTCACCAAGGGACGGCCCCACAGATACGCAGTATTTT	CASSPRDGPTDTQYF
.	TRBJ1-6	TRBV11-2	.	TGTGCCAGCAGCTTAGCGGGCGGTAATTCACCCCTCCACTTT	CASSLAGGNSPLHF
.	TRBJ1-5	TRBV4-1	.	TGCGCCAGCAGCCAAGGGACAGACCAGCCCCAGCATTTT	CASSQGTDQPQHF
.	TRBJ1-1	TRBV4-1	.	TGCGCCAGCAGCCAAGACCGACAAGAGACGTCAGGAGCTTTCTTT	CASSQDRQETSGAFF
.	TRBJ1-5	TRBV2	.	TGTGCCAGCATGCTAGGCAATCAGCCCCAGCATTTT	CASMLGNQPQHF
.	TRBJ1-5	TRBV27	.	TGTGCCAGCAGTTTAAACTCCGGACAGTATAGCAATCAGCCCCAGCATTTT	CASSLNSGQYSNQPQHF
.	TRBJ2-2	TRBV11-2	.	TGTGCCAGCAGCTTAGTCGGGGGCGCCGGGGAGCTGTTTTTT	CASSLVGGAGELFF
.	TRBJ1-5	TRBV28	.	TGTGCCAGCAGTGCCTTCGTAGTGACAGGTCGAATCAATGGCAATCAGCCCCAGCATTTT	CASSAFVVTGRINGNQPQHF
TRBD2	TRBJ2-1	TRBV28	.	TGTGCCAGCAGGGATGGGGTAGCGGGAGGCTCACACCAGTTCTTC	CASRDGVAGGSHQFF
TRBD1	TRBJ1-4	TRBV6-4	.	TGTGCCAGCATGTCCCCGTCGGGACAGAATGAAAAACTGTTTTTT	CASMSPSGQNEKLFF
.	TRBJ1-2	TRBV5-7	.	TGTGCCAGCAGCTTTGTACAGGAAACTGACTATGGCTACACCTTC	CASSFVQETDYGYTF
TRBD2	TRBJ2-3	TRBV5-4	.	TGTGCCAGCAGCCCGGGACTAGCGGGAGGGTATAGTACAGATACGCAGTATTTT	CASSPGLAGGYSTDTQYF
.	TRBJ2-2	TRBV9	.	TGTGCCAGCAGCTTGGAGGGGGGCAACACCGGGGAGCTGTTTTTT	CASSLEGGNTGELFF
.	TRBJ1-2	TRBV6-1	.	TGTGCCAGCAGTGAATCGGGAGACCCGGTCTATGGCTACACCTTC	CASSESGDPVYGYTF
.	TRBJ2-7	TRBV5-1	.	TGCGCCAGCAGCTTGTCAGGGGACGAGCAGTACTTC	CASSLSGDEQYF
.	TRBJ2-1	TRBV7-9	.	TGTGCCAGCAGCCGACGGGCCGGTGACCCCAAAAATGAGCAGTTCTTC	CASSRRAGDPKNEQFF
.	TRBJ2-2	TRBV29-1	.	TGCAGCGTTTTAGAGGGTGTGGCCGGGGAGCTGTTTTTT	CSVLEGVAGELFF
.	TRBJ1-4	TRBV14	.	TGTGCCAGCAGCCGGATCCGGGATTTACCTTTTATGGCTAATGAAAAACTGTTTTTT	CASSRIRDLPFMANEKLFF
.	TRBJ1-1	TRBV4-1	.	TGCGCCAGCAGCCCGATCCGGGGTCCCGCCGCTAACAGGAGGGGGAACACTGAAGCTTTCTTT	CASSPIRGPAANRRGNTEAFF
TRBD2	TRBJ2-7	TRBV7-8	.	TGTGCCAGCAGCTTAGAACTAGCGGGAGGGTCCGAGCAGTACTTC	CASSLELAGGSEQYF
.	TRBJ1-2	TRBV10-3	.	TGTGCCATCAGGACCGACTATGGCTACACCTTC	CAIRTDYGYTF
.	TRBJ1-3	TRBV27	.	TGTGCCAGCAGTTTAGCGAGCTCTGGAAACACCATATATTTT	CASSLASSGNTIYF
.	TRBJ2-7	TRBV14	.	TGTGCCAGCAGCCCGGGCAGGGGATCCCACGAGCAGTACTTC	CASSPGRGSHEQYF